This entry features one T cell receptor beta chain sequence. The antigen is not known. The method was immunoSEQ multiplex PCR; TCRdb's version includes in-frame clones alone and lacks a portion of them. The repertoire holds 380,000 or so clones, with around 82% as singletons. This entry belongs to a study of Ad26.COV2.S vaccination and SARS-CoV-2 variants. Overall study: Donor was assigned to the Ad26.COV2.S arm of trial COV1001.

Sample treatment: around 19 received Ad26.COV2.S at low or high dose, single or two shots; a few received placebo; per-sample allocation not given. The investigators took samples on day 63 after the first vaccine or placebo injection. Study-wide findings and caveats: Substantial post-vaccination breadth of spike-specific CD8+ and CD4+ T cell responses was reported. People given the vaccine had a wider spike-specific TCR breadth than placebo recipients did. With respect to non-spike TCR breadth, vaccine and placebo recipients were similar.

This CDR3 is 15 amino acids long. Germline trimming cut 4 bases from V and 5 bases from J; bases unmatched to any gene: 5. Germline V gene data show CDR1 as SGDLS and CDR2 as YYNGEE. The source is a person aged 18-60 years who received the Ad26.COV2.S COVID-19 vaccine or a placebo. Source: peripheral blood, taken in a trial of Ad26.COV2.S vaccine versus placebo. The chain combines TRBV9 with TRBJ2-1; 11 nucleotides align to TRBD2. CDR3: CASSPTSGGHNEQFF. Here the CDR3 DNA reads TGTGCCAGCAGCCCTACTAGCGGGGGTCACAATGAGCAGTTCTTC.